These T cell receptor beta chains were read from a single sample in a study of blood T cell repertoires in COVID-19. Repertoires were generated with immunoSEQ multiplex PCR, while TCRdb's copy carries only in-frame clones and drops some. Of 200,000 to 250,000 clones listed, around four fifths were seen once; the top ten hold about 6.3%. The sample consisted of peripheral blood. These receptors all stem from a woman aged 60-70 years with active or convalescent COVID-19. The CDR3 runs from the conserved cysteine through the conserved F or W. D genes are given only for firm matches. Not every row has a clone size; where given, it reads once, few, many or a size class.

>NA|TRBD1|TRBV6-4|TRBJ1-2
CASSLDRGGGYTF
TGTGCCAGCAGTTTGGACAGGGGTGGTGGCTACACCTTC
>NA|NA|TRBV11-2|TRBJ1-1
CASSLHLGDTEAFF
TGTGCCAGCAGCTTACATCTAGGGGACACTGAAGCTTTCTTT
>NA|NA|TRBV7-8|TRBJ2-1
CASSLGPLEGAYNEQFF
TGTGCCAGCAGCTTAGGGCCCCTGGAGGGGGCTTACAATGAGCAGTTCTTC
>NA|NA|TRBV28|TRBJ1-1
CASSLSTPGANTEAFF
TGTGCCAGCAGTTTATCCACCCCAGGGGCGAACACTGAAGCTTTCTTT
>few|NA|TRBV6-6|TRBJ1-1
CASSFPVRNTEAFF
TGTGCCAGCAGTTTCCCCGTCAGGAACACTGAAGCTTTCTTT
>once|TRBD1|TRBV10-1|TRBJ2-2
CASAGQENTGELFF
TGCGCCAGCGCAGGACAGGAAAACACCGGGGAGCTGTTTTTT
>few|TRBD1|TRBV5-1|TRBJ1-1
CASSLARTGASNTEAFF
TGCGCCAGCAGTTTAGCCCGGACAGGGGCAAGCAACACTGAAGCTTTCTTT
>NA|NA|TRBV5-1|TRBJ2-1
CASSFPGDPNEQFF
TGCGCCAGCAGCTTTCCGGGGGACCCCAATGAGCAGTTCTTC
>NA|NA|TRBV4-2|TRBJ2-5
CASSQDWTPGEETQYF
TGTGCCAGCAGCCAAGATTGGACTCCTGGTGAGGAGACCCAGTACTTC
>once|NA|TRBV3-1/TRBV3-2|TRBJ1-1
CASHTKADRRNTEAFF
TGTGCCAGCCACACAAAGGCCGACAGGCGGAACACTGAAGCTTTCTTT
>NA|TRBD2|TRBV3-1/TRBV3-2|TRBJ2-5
CASSRTSGRTQETQYF
TGTGCCAGCAGCCGGACTAGCGGGAGGACCCAAGAGACCCAGTACTTC
>NA|NA|TRBV3-1/TRBV3-2|TRBJ1-5
CASSQDYGNSQPQHF
TGTGCCAGCAGCCAAGATTACGGGAATAGTCAGCCCCAGCATTTT
>NA|TRBD1|TRBV2|TRBJ2-2
CATQRDRGNTGELFF
TGTGCCACCCAAAGGGACAGGGGGAACACCGGGGAGCTGTTTTTT
>NA|NA|TRBV4-2|TRBJ1-1
CASSPHQRQPNTEAFF
TGTGCCAGCAGCCCCCACCAACGACAGCCGAACACTGAAGCTTTCTTT
>NA|NA|TRBV7-9|TRBJ1-1
CASSFPQREAFF
TGTGCCAGCAGCTTTCCCCAAAGGGAGGCTTTCTTT
>NA|NA|TRBV6-5|TRBJ2-1
CASSYGQISSYNEQFF
TGTGCCAGCAGTTACGGGCAGATCAGCTCCTACAATGAGCAGTTCTTC
>NA|TRBD1|TRBV10-3|TRBJ1-1
CAISESGTGSTEAFF
TGTGCCATCAGTGAGTCCGGGACAGGGAGCACTGAAGCTTTCTTT
>few|NA|TRBV3-1/TRBV3-2|TRBJ1-6
CASSQRGANSPLHF
TGTGCCAGCAGCCAACGCGGGGCGAATTCACCCCTCCACTTT
>NA|NA|TRBV5-1|TRBJ2-5
CASSSQAQETQYF
TGCGCCAGCAGCTCGCAGGCCCAAGAGACCCAGTACTTC
>few|NA|TRBV24-1|TRBJ2-2
CATSDFPMSGELFF
TGTGCCACCAGTGATTTCCCCATGTCCGGGGAGCTGTTTTTT
>few|NA|TRBV21-1|TRBJ2-5
CATRASGGFETQYF
TGTGCCACCCGAGCGAGCGGGGGATTTGAGACCCAGTACTTC
>NA|TRBD1|TRBV10-3|TRBJ2-4
CAISGAGQGAPGKNIQYF
TGTGCCATCAGTGGTGCGGGACAGGGGGCCCCAGGCAAAAACATTCAGTACTTC
>few|TRBD1|TRBV2|TRBJ2-1
CASQDRPNEQFF
TGTGCCAGCCAGGACAGGCCCAATGAGCAGTTCTTC
>NA|NA|TRBV29-1|TRBJ2-5
CSVVSGSQETQYF
TGCAGCGTTGTAAGCGGGTCTCAAGAGACCCAGTACTTC
>NA|TRBD1|TRBV2|TRBJ1-5
CASSWTGGSNQPQHF
TGTGCCAGCAGTTGGACAGGGGGGAGCAATCAGCCCCAGCATTTT
>NA|NA|TRBV5-4|TRBJ1-4
CASRSTPGPLGANEKLFF
TGTGCCAGCAGATCGACTCCGGGTCCCCTGGGAGCTAATGAAAAACTGTTTTTT